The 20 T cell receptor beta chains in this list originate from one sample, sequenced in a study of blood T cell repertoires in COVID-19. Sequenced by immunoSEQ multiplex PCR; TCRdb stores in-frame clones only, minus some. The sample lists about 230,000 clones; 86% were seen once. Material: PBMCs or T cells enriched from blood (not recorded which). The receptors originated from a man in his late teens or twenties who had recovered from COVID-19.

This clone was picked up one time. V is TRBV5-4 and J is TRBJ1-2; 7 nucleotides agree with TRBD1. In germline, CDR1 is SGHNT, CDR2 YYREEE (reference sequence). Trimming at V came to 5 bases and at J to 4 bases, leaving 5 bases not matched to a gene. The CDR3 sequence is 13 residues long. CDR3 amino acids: CASSPRQGYGYTF. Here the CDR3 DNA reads TGTGCCAGCAGTCCCCGACAGGGCTATGGCTACACCTTC.

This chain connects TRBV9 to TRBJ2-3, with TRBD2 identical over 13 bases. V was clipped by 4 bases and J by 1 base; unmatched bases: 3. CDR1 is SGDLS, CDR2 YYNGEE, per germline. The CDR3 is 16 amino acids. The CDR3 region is CASSSTSGGGTDTQYF. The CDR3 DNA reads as TGTGCCAGCAGCTCTACTAGCGGGGGGGGCACAGATACGCAGTATTTT.

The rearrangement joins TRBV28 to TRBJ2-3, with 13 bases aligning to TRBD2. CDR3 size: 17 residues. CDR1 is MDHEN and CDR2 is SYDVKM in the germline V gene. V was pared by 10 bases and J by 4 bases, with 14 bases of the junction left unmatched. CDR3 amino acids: CATYFGLAGDPADTQYF. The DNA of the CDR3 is TGTGCCACCTACTTCGGACTAGCGGGAGATCCAGCAGATACGCAGTATTTT.

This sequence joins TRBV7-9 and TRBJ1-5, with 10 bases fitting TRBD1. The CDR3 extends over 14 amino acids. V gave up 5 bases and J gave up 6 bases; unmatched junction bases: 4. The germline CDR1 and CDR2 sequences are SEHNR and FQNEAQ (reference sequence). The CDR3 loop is CASSQGTGVQPQHF. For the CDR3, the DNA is TGTGCCAGCAGCCAAGGGACAGGGGTTCAGCCCCAGCATTTT.

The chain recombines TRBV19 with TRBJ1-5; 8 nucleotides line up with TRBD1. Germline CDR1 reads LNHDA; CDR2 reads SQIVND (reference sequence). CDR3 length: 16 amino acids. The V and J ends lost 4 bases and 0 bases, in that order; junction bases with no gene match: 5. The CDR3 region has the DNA TGTGCCAGTAGTACCCGGACAGGGTATAGCAATCAGCCCCAGCATTTT. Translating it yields CASSTRTGYSNQPQHF.

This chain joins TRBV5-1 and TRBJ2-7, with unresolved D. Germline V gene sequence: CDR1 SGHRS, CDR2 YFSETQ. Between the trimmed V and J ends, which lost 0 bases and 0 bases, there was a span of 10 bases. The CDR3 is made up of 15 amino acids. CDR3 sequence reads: CASSLAPGSSYEQYF. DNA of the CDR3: TGCGCCAGCAGCTTGGCCCCAGGAAGCTCCTACGAGCAGTACTTC.

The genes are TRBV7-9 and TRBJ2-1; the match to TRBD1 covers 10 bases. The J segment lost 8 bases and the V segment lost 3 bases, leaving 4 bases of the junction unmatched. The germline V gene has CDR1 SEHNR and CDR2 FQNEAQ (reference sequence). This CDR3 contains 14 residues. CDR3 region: CASSFGQGVDEQFF. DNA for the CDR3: TGTGCCAGCAGCTTTGGACAGGGGGTCGATGAGCAGTTCTTC.

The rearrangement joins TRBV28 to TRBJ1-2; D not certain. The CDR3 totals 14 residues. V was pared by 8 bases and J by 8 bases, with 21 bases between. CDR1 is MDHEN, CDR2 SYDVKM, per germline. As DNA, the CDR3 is TGTGCCAGCTACCCCACCGGGAACTTAGGCGGCTACACCTTC. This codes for CASYPTGNLGGYTF.

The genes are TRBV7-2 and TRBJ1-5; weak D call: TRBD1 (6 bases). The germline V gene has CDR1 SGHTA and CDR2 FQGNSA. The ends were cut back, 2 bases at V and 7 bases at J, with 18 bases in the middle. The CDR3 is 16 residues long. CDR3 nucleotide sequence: TGTGCCAGCAGCTTACCCGGAGGAGGGGGGGGACAGCCCCAGCATTTT. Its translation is CASSLPGGGGGQPQHF.

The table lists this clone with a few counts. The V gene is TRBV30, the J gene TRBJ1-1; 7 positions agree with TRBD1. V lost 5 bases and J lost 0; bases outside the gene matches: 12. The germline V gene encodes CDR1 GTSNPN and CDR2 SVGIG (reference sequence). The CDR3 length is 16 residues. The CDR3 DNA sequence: TGTGCCTGGTCCACAGGGGACTCAGGGCTGAACACTGAAGCTTTCTTT. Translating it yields CAWSTGDSGLNTEAFF.

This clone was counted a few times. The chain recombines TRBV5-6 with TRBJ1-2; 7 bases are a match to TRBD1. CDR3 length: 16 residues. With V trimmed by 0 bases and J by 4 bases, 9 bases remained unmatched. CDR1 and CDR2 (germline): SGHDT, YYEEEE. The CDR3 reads CASSLAWTGSLYGYTF. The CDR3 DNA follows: TGTGCCAGCAGCTTGGCGTGGACAGGCTCACTCTATGGCTACACCTTC.

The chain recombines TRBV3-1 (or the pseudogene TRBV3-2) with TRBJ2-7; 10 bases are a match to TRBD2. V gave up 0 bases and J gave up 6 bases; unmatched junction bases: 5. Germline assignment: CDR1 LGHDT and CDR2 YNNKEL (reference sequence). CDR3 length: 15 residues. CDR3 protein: CASSQDGLAGVEQYF. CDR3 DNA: TGTGCCAGCAGCCAAGATGGGCTAGCGGGGGTCGAGCAGTACTTC.

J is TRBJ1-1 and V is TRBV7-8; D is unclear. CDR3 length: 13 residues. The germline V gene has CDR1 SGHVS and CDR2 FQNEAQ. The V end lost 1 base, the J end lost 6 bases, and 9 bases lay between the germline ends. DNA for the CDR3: TGTGCCAGCAGCTTAGGCGGCGGCGCTGAAGCTTTCTTT. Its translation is CASSLGGGAEAFF.

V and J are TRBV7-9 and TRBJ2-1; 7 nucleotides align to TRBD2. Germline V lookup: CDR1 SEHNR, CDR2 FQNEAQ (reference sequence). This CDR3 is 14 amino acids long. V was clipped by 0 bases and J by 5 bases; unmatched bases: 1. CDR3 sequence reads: CASSLATSNNEQFF. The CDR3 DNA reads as TGTGCCAGCAGCTTAGCGACTAGCAACAATGAGCAGTTCTTC.

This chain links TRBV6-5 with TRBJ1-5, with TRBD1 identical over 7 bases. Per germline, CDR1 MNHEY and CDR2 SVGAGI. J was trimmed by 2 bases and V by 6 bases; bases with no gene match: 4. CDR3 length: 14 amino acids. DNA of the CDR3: TGTGCCAGCAGAGGGGGCGAACGCAATCAGCCCCAGCATTTT. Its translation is CASRGGERNQPQHF.

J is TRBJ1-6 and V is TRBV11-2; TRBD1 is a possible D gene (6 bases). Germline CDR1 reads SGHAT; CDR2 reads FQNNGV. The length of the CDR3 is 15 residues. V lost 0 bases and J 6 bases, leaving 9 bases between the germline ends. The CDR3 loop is CASSLEQGPNSPLHF. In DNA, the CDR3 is TGTGCCAGCAGCTTAGAACAGGGTCCTAATTCACCCCTCCACTTT.

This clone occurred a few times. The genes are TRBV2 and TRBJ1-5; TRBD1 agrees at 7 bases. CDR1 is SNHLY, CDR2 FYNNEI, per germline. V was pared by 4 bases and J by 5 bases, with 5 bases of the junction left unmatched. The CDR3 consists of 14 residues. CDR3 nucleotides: TGTGCCAGCAGTGGACAGGGAGTGGATCAGCCCCAGCATTTT. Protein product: CASSGQGVDQPQHF.

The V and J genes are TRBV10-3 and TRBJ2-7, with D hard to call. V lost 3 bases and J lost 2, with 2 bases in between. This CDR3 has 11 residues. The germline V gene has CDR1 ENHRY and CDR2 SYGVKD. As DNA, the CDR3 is TGTGCCATCAGTGACACCTACGAGCAGTACTTC. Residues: CAISDTYEQYF.

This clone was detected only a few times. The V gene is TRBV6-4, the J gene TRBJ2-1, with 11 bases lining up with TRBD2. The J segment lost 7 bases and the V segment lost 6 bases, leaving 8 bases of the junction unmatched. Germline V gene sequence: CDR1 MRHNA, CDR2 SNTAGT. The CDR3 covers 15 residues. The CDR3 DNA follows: TGTGCCAGCAGACAGAATAGCGGGGGGGGGAATGAGCAGTTCTTC. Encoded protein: CASRQNSGGGNEQFF.

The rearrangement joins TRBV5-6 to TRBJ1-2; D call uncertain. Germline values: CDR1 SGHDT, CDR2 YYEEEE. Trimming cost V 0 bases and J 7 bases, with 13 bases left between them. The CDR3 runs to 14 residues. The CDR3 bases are TGTGCCAGCAGCTTGGCAGGAAAGCTCGCTGGCTACACCTTC. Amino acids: CASSLAGKLAGYTF.